This T cell receptor beta chain was obtained from a study of T cell responses to AZD1222 COVID-19 vaccine. Overall study results and limits: Among spike-specific TCRs, nearly half reportedly target unmutated variant regions. A mostly white British donor set with more females was recruited, and clonal diversity was possibly underestimated. Increases in Spike-specific TCR breadth and depth were seen after two AZD1222 doses.

The CDR3 has 15 amino acids. V lost 8 bases and J 1 base, leaving 14 bases between the germline ends. In germline, CDR1 is MNHEY, CDR2 SMNVEV (reference sequence). As concerns this clone: What it binds is not known.

The repertoire was sequenced with immunoSEQ multiplex PCR; TCRdb's copy has only in-frame clones and lacks some. Of 75,000 to 90,000 clones in the sample, 89% were seen once. This sequence originates from an adult in good health. The material was peripheral blood, obtained on day 0 of AZD1222 vaccination. The chain recombines TRBV27 with TRBJ2-2; D unresolved. The CDR3 is CASSFLGGNTGELFF. DNA for the CDR3: TGTGCCAGCTCGTTCCTGGGCGGGAACACCGGGGAGCTGTTTTTT.